Included here is one T cell receptor beta chain sequence, with context. Its antigen is unknown. This sample is part of a study of cytomegalovirus exposure and HLA in healthy donors. Broader study findings: In a later analysis, DRB1 alleles had the most associated TCRs; HLA-C alleles the fewest.

The PCR made use of 60 Vbeta and 13 Jbeta primers. TCRdb's table, derived via immunoSEQ multiplex PCR, lists solely in-frame clones and lacks some. In the table there are fewer than 150,000 clones, about 80% of which are singletons. The sequencing sample was made of PBMCs. The TCR comes from a man aged 30 to 45 in good health and CMV-seronegative.

CDR3 nucleotide sequence: TGCGCCAGCAGCTTTAACTATTTGCAAGAGACCCAGTACTTC. Translation gives CASSFNYLQETQYF. The V call is TRBV4-3, the J call TRBJ2-5; D uncertain. V lost 5 bases and J 2 bases, leaving 12 bases between the germline ends. The CDR3 extends over 14 amino acids. The germline CDR1 and CDR2 sequences are LGHNA and YSLEER.